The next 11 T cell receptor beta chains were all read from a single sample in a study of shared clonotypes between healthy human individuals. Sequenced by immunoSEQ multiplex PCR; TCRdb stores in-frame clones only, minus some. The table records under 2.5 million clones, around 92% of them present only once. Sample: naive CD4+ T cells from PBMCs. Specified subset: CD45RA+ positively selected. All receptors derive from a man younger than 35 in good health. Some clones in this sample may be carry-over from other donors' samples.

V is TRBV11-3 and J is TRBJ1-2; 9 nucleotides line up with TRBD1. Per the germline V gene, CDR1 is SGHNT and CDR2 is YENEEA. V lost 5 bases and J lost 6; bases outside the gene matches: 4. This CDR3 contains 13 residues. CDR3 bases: TGTGCCAGCAGCACCCGGACAGGGGATGGCTACACCTTC. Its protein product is CASSTRTGDGYTF.

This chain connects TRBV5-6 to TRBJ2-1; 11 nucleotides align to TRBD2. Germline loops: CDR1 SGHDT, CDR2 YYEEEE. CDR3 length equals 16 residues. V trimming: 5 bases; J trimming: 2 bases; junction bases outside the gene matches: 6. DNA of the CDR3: TGTGCCAGCAGACGTCTAGCGGGAGGCCCCTACAATGAGCAGTTCTTC. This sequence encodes CASRRLAGGPYNEQFF.

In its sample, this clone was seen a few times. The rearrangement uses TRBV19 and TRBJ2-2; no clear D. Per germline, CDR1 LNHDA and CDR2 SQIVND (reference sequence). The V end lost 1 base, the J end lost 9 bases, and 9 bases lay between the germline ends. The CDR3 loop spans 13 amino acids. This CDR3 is CASSIVGGRELFF. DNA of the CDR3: TGTGCCAGTAGTATAGTTGGTGGCCGGGAGCTGTTTTTT.

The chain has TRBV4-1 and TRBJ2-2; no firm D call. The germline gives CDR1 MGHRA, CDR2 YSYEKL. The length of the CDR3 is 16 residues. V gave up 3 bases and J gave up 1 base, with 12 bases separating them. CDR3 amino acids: CASSHGTVKNTGELFF. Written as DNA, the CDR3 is TGCGCCAGCAGCCACGGAACAGTGAAGAACACCGGGGAGCTGTTTTTT.

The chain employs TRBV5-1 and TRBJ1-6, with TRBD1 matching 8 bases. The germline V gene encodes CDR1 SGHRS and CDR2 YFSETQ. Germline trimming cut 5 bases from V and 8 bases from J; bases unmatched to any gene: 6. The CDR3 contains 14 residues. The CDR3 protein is CASSHGQGDSPLHF. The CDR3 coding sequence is TGCGCCAGCAGTCACGGACAGGGTGATTCACCCCTCCACTTT.

The CDR3 DNA is TGTGCCAGCAGCTTAGTTTATGTCCCCGGGTGGGATGAGCAGTTCTTC. It yields the protein CASSLVYVPGWDEQFF. This chain links TRBV7-9 with TRBJ2-1; D is undetermined. Germline V gives CDR1 SEHNR, CDR2 FQNEAQ (reference sequence). The V and J ends lost 1 base and 8 bases respectively, with 18 bases between them. The CDR3 covers 16 residues.

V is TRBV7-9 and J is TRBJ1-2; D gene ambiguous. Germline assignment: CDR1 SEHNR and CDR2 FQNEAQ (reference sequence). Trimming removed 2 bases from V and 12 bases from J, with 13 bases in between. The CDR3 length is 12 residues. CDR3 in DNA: TGTGCCAGCAGCTTATCGGACCTAGGGCACACCTTC. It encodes CASSLSDLGHTF.

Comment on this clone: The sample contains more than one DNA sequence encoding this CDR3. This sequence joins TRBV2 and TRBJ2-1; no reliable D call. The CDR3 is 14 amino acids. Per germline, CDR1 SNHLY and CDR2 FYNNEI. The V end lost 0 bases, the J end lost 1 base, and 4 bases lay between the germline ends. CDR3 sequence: CASSEATSYNEQFF. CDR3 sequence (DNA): TGTGCCAGCAGTGAAGCCACTTCCTACAATGAGCAGTTCTTC.

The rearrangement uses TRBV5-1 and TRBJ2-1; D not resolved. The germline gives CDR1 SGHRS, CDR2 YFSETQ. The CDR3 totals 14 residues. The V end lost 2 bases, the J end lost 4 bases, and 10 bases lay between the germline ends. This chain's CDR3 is CASSFGLGYNEQFF. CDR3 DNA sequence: TGCGCCAGCAGCTTTGGATTGGGGTACAATGAGCAGTTCTTC.

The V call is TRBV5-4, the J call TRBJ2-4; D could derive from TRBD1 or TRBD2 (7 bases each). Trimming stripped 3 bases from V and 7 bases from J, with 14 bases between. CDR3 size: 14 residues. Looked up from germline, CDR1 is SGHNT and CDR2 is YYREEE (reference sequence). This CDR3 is CASSSTQGGNIQYF. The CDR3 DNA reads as TGTGCCAGCAGCTCGACCCAGGGGGGGAACATTCAGTACTTC. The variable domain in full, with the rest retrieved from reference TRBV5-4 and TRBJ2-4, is ETGVTQSPTHLIKTRGQQVTLRCSSQSGHNTVSWYQQALGQGPQFIFQYYREEENGRGNFPPRFSGLQFPNYSSELNVNALELDDSALYLCASSSTQGGNIQYFGAGTRLSVL.

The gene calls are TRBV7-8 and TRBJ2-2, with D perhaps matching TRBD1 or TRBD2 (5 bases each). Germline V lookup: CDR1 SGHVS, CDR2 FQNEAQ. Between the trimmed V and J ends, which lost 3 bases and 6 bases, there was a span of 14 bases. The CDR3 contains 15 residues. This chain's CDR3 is CASSFLAGTAGELFF. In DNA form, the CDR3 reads TGTGCCAGCAGCTTTTTAGCTGGGACCGCCGGGGAGCTGTTTTTT.